Listed below are T cell receptor beta chains from one sample, sequenced in a study of blood T cell repertoires in COVID-19. The table came from immunoSEQ multiplex PCR; TCRdb's copy has only in-frame clones and leaves some out. This repertoire shows over 35,000 clones, approximately 90% found once; its top ten account for roughly 14%. The source material was peripheral blood. These receptors came from a woman aged 30 to 39 in a cohort sampled during active COVID-19. Each CDR3 is given with its conserved first and last residue. The D gene is left open where the match is weak. Rows give clone size only sometimes, using once, few, many, or a class for an expanded clone.

CDR3	DNA	J	V	size	D
CASSMGPLLYNEQFF	TGTGCCAGCAGCATGGGCCCTCTCCTCTACAATGAGCAGTTCTTC	TRBJ2-1	TRBV11-2	-	-
CASSSRQRNTEAFF	TGTGCCAGCAGTTCCAGACAGAGGAACACTGAAGCTTTCTTT	TRBJ1-1	TRBV6-5	-	-
CASSEAGGNGNTIYF	TGTGCCAGCAGTGAAGCCGGGGGGAATGGAAACACCATATATTTT	TRBJ1-3	TRBV6-1	once	-
CASSLGQLDEQFF	TGTGCCAGCAGCTTAGGACAGTTGGATGAGCAGTTCTTC	TRBJ2-1	TRBV7-9	-	-
CASSLGPSGLSTDTQYF	TGTGCCAGCAGCTTAGGGCCCAGCGGGCTAAGCACAGATACGCAGTATTTT	TRBJ2-3	TRBV7-3	-	-
CASSLRLAGGGNEQFF	TGTGCCAGCAGTTTAAGACTAGCGGGAGGGGGGAATGAGCAGTTCTTC	TRBJ2-1	TRBV6-2/TRBV6-3	-	TRBD2
CASSPGLAGSTGELFF	TGCGCCAGCAGCCCGGGACTAGCGGGAAGCACCGGGGAGCTGTTTTTT	TRBJ2-2	TRBV5-1	-	TRBD2
CASSQRRTSGYNEQFF	TGTGCCAGCAGCCAAAGAAGGACTAGCGGATACAATGAGCAGTTCTTC	TRBJ2-1	TRBV14	-	TRBD2
CASSQVGEQFF	TGTGCCAGCAGCCAGGTCGGTGAGCAGTTCTTC	TRBJ2-1	TRBV9	-	-
CASSPLTPAYEQYF	TGTGCCAGCAGCCCCCTGACACCGGCCTACGAGCAGTACTTC	TRBJ2-7	TRBV11-2	-	-
CASSSGGNNEQFF	TGTGCCAGCAGTTCCGGCGGCAACAATGAGCAGTTCTTC	TRBJ2-1	TRBV12-3/TRBV12-4	-	-
CSVIPGGGLPNYGYTF	TGCAGCGTTATACCTGGGGGCGGGCTCCCTAACTATGGCTACACCTTC	TRBJ1-2	TRBV29-1	-	-
CASSLDWETGVYNEQFF	TGTGCCAGCAGCTTAGATTGGGAGACAGGAGTTTACAATGAGCAGTTCTTC	TRBJ2-1	TRBV11-2	-	-
CASSLHRDSPLHF	TGTGCCAGCAGCCTACACAGGGATTCACCCCTCCACTTT	TRBJ1-6	TRBV5-6	-	-
CASSVGGGSGRGETQYF	TGTGCCAGCAGCGTAGGGGGTGGGAGCGGGAGAGGAGAGACCCAGTACTTC	TRBJ2-5	TRBV9	once	TRBD2
CASSNPRGEGQDPYEQYF	TGTGCCAGCAGCAACCCACGAGGGGAGGGCCAGGATCCCTACGAGCAGTACTTC	TRBJ2-7	TRBV11-2	once	TRBD2
CATSGPLGGRTQYF	TGTGCCACCAGTGGCCCCCTGGGGGGGCGGACGCAGTATTTT	TRBJ2-3	TRBV24-1	-	-